The T cell receptor beta chain described here comes from a study of shared T cell receptors in the human thymus. TCRdb's copy holds only in-frame clones and misses some; the assay was immunoSEQ multiplex PCR. The sample lists 600,000 or so clones, around 87% occurring once. The CDR3 has 12 residues. V shed 3 bases and J 6 bases; nucleotides not matched to a gene: 2. CDR1 and CDR2 (germline): KGHSH, LQKENI. This sample was shared with a second study, whose subject was human thymus T cells. This second study says: Corrective heart surgery yielded the resections from which the thymus tissue came. Related research found strongly overlapping thymic repertoires in unrelated individuals.

The gene calls are TRBV18 and TRBJ2-7; 7 bases map to TRBD1. Material: thymocytes. This receptor was taken from a boy younger than two with a congenital heart defect. The CDR3, as DNA: TGTGCCAGCTCACCGACAGGGCTCGAGCAGTACTTC. Translated: CASSPTGLEQYF.